What follows are 5 T cell receptor beta chains derived from one specimen sequenced in a study of blood T cell repertoires in COVID-19. Clones were read by immunoSEQ multiplex PCR, and TCRdb kept only the in-frame ones, dropping some. The sample holds about 390,000 clones; 87% are singletons and the top ten take 2% to 2.5%. The sequenced material came from peripheral blood. Source of these receptors: an older woman with COVID-19, enrolled during active disease.

The chain is built from TRBV4-1 and TRBJ1-1; no firm D call. V dropped 4 bases and J dropped 7 bases, with 7 bases sitting between them. Germline CDR1 MGHRA, CDR2 YSYEKL. The CDR3 sequence is 11 residues long. CDR3 DNA: TGCGCCAGCAGCCTCGGGATTGAAGCTTTCTTT. It translates to CASSLGIEAFF.

This clone was seen only a few times. This chain uses TRBV2 with TRBJ1-5; possibly TRBD1 for D (5 bases). Germline lookup yields CDR1 SNHLY and CDR2 FYNNEI. Trimming stripped 4 bases from V and 3 bases from J, with 10 bases between. The CDR3 extends over 14 amino acids. In nucleotides, the CDR3 is TGTGCCAGCAGTGCAGACAGAGTCAATCAGCCCCAGCATTTT. It encodes CASSADRVNQPQHF.

The gene calls are TRBV19 and TRBJ1-2; perhaps TRBD1 as D (5 bases). Deletions cut 5 bases from V and 7 bases from J, with 14 bases between. Germline V gives CDR1 LNHDA, CDR2 SQIVND (reference sequence). This CDR3 contains 13 residues. CDR3 bases: TGTGCCAGTAGTTCGACAGAGGCTTCTGGCTACACCTTC. Translated, it gives CASSSTEASGYTF.

V is TRBV7-9 and J is TRBJ2-1; 11 positions match TRBD2. J was trimmed by 4 bases and V by 0 bases; bases with no gene match: 5. The CDR3 length is 17 residues. Per the germline V gene, CDR1 is SEHNR and CDR2 is FQNEAQ (reference sequence). CDR3 loop: CASSLAVAGGKYNEQFF. The CDR3, as DNA: TGTGCCAGCAGCTTAGCCGTAGCGGGGGGGAAATACAATGAGCAGTTCTTC.

V usage is TRBV4-1 and J usage is TRBJ1-1, with D unclear. Germline V gene data show CDR1 as MGHRA and CDR2 as YSYEKL. V lost 0 bases and J 5 bases, leaving 13 bases between the germline ends. The CDR3 is 15 residues long. In DNA, the CDR3 is TGCGCCAGCAGCCAAGATTGGATCCGAGGGACTGAAGCTTTCTTT. It specifies CASSQDWIRGTEAFF.